This T cell receptor (beta chain) is drawn from a study of blood T cell repertoires in COVID-19. Across the whole study: The United States, Italy and Spain were the sources of the acute and convalescent COVID-19 samples. Nucleic acid was either cDNA or gDNA, and it came from T cells, B-cell-depleted T cells, or PBMCs.

Germline CDR1 LNHDA, CDR2 SQIVND (reference sequence). V dropped 7 bases and J dropped 0 bases, with 10 bases sitting between them. The CDR3 runs 14 residues. As handled by the study authors: Amplification of reference gene primers provided the estimated nucleated cell counts. Method: immunoSEQ multiplex PCR; TCRdb's copy keeps in-frame clones and lacks some. V, J and clone size were drawn from that table, and D and trimming were deduced from the DNA. The sample consists of tens of thousands of clones, 60% to 80% of them appearing once. This receptor was identified in a man in his 70s with active or convalescent COVID-19. The chain is built from TRBV19 and TRBJ1-3; D may be TRBD1 (6 bases). What was sequenced was peripheral blood. The CDR3 DNA is TGTGCCAGTACTCCGGGACACTCTGGAAACACCATATATTTT. Translated: CASTPGHSGNTIYF.